One sample yielded the 11 T cell receptor beta chains listed below, sequenced in a study of T cell responses to AZD1222 COVID-19 vaccine. Only in-frame clones appear in the TCRdb table, and some are missing; sequencing was by immunoSEQ multiplex PCR. The table shows about 150,000 clones, with about nine tenths occurring only once. Sample: peripheral blood, taken on day 0 of AZD1222 vaccination. The source is an adult in good health.

V gene TRBV5-6 combines with J gene TRBJ1-1; 10 bases map to TRBD1. CDR1 is SGHDT, CDR2 YYEEEE, per germline. The J segment lost 0 bases and the V segment lost 6 bases, leaving 11 bases of the junction unmatched. The CDR3 length is 17 residues. The CDR3 here is CASTLGRTGGMNTEAFF. The CDR3 region has the DNA TGTGCCAGCACCCTTGGAAGGACAGGGGGTATGAACACTGAAGCTTTCTTT.

The chain is built from TRBV11-1 and TRBJ1-1; D gene ambiguous. Trimming shortened V by 5 bases and J by 1 base, and 14 bases separated the two germline ends. The CDR3 sequence is 15 residues long. CDR1 SGHAT and CDR2 FQDESV come from the germline V gene (reference sequence). CDR3 in DNA: TGTGCCAGCAGCCAGCGCGAGTTAAGGAACACTGAAGCTTTCTTT. Translating gives CASSQRELRNTEAFF.

The chain is built from TRBV30 and TRBJ1-1, with a possible D match to TRBD1 (5 bases). The CDR3 runs to 11 residues. V was cut by 4 bases and J by 5 bases, with 8 bases left in between. CDR1 is GTSNPN, CDR2 SVGIG, per germline (reference sequence). The CDR3 DNA follows: TGTGCCTGGAACTGGGGGACTGAAGCTTTCTTT. Amino acids: CAWNWGTEAFF.

The V and J genes are TRBV7-9 and TRBJ2-5; D is unresolved. Germline V gives CDR1 SEHNR, CDR2 FQNEAQ (reference sequence). The V end was cut by 0 bases, the J end by 5 bases, with 22 bases between. This CDR3 contains 18 residues. The CDR3 spells CASSLAFGFMGKSETQYF. The CDR3 bases are TGTGCCAGCAGCTTAGCGTTTGGGTTTATGGGAAAAAGCGAGACCCAGTACTTC.

The genes are TRBV11-2 and TRBJ1-2, with D perhaps TRBD1 (5 bases). Per germline, CDR1 SGHAT and CDR2 FQNNGV. V was cut by 5 bases and J by 2 bases, with 15 bases left in between. CDR3 size: 15 residues. The DNA for the CDR3 is TGTGCCAGCAGCCGGGACTGGCAGGACAACTATGGCTACACCTTC. Protein sequence: CASSRDWQDNYGYTF.

The rearrangement joins TRBV13 to TRBJ2-5; no firm D call. The CDR3 length is 13 residues. Looked up from germline, CDR1 is PRHDT and CDR2 is FYEKMQ (reference sequence). The V end lost 5 bases, the J end lost 4 bases, and 11 bases lay between the germline ends. The CDR3 reads CASSGLWSETQYF. The CDR3 DNA is TGTGCCAGCAGCGGGCTTTGGTCAGAGACCCAGTACTTC.

This clone was seen once. This chain connects TRBV28 to TRBJ2-3; 7 nucleotides match TRBD1. Trimming removed 4 bases from V and 2 bases from J; junction bases left unmatched: 9. There are 16 residues in the CDR3. From germline, CDR1 is MDHEN and CDR2 SYDVKM. CDR3 in DNA: TGTGCCAGCAGTTCTTCCGGGACAGTCATCACAGATACGCAGTATTTT. This sequence encodes CASSSSGTVITDTQYF. Using reference TRBV28 and TRBJ2-3 for the parts outside the CDR3, the full variable domain is DVKVTQSSRYLVKRTGEKVFLECVQDMDHENMFWYRQDPGLGLRLIYFSYDVKMKEKGDIPEGYSVSREKKERFSLILESASTNQTSMYLCASSSSGTVITDTQYFGPGTRLTVL.

This chain uses TRBV6-2 or TRBV6-3 with TRBJ1-1, with unresolved D. V lost 2 bases, J lost 7 bases, and 11 bases lay in between. This CDR3 has 13 amino acids. The germline V gene encodes CDR1 MNHEY and CDR2 SVGEGT. In DNA, the CDR3 is TGTGCCAGCAGTTACGAGGACGGATTTGAAGCTTTCTTT. Amino acid sequence: CASSYEDGFEAFF.

The V call is TRBV21-1, the J call TRBJ1-6. TRBV21-1 is a listed pseudogene. CDR3 length equals 14 residues. The CDR3 nucleotides read TGTGCCAGCAGCAAATGGAGGCAAGGTTCACCCCTCCACTTT. It is translated as CASSKWRQGSPLHF.

This rearrangement joins TRBV3-1 (or the pseudogene TRBV3-2) to TRBJ1-1; D may be TRBD1 (6 bases). Germline V gives CDR1 LGHDT, CDR2 YNNKEL (reference sequence). Trimming stripped 4 bases from V and 5 bases from J, with 14 bases between. The length of the CDR3 is 14 residues. CDR3 sequence (DNA): TGTGCCAGCAGCCGACGAGGGGGGGAGACTGAAGCTTTCTTT. It yields the protein CASSRRGGETEAFF.

The chain recombines TRBV4-3 with TRBJ1-1, with no clear D. Germline V gives CDR1 LGHNA, CDR2 YSLEER. Deletions cut 0 bases from V and 1 base from J, with 21 bases between. The CDR3 spans 19 residues. CDR3 amino acids: CASSQDYALAILGNTEAFF. CDR3 DNA sequence: TGCGCCAGCAGCCAAGATTACGCGTTGGCTATTCTGGGGAACACTGAAGCTTTCTTT.